These 25 T cell receptor beta chains share one sample of origin, sequenced in a study of cytomegalovirus exposure and HLA in healthy donors. PCR employed 60 Vbeta and 13 Jbeta primers. Profiling relied on immunoSEQ multiplex PCR, and the TCRdb table lists in-frame clones only, not all of them. This table holds about 140,000 clones, around a tenth found once. The specimen sequenced was PBMCs. The receptor source for this set is a male donor in good health and CMV-seronegative.

This clone was detected a few times. The chain employs TRBV28 and TRBJ2-2; perhaps TRBD2 as D (5 bases). Deletions cut 3 bases from V and 8 bases from J, with 16 bases between. From germline, CDR1 is MDHEN and CDR2 SYDVKM. The CDR3 extends over 15 amino acids. CDR3: CASSLIAAPGGELFF. The CDR3 region has the DNA TGTGCCAGCAGTTTGATAGCCGCTCCGGGAGGGGAGCTGTTTTTT.

This clone was seen more than once but under ten times. The CDR3 coding sequence is TGCGCCAGCAGCCCCACCACTAACACTGAAGCTTTCTTT. It codes for CASSPTTNTEAFF. The rearrangement joins TRBV4-3 to TRBJ1-1; the D is unclear. Germline loops: CDR1 LGHNA, CDR2 YSLEER. With 4 bases removed from V and 2 bases from J, the gap between germline ends came to 8 bases. CDR3 length equals 13 residues.

This clone was picked up a small number of times. The V call is TRBV7-8, the J call TRBJ1-4, with D possibly matching TRBD1 (5 bases). The germline CDR1 and CDR2 sequences are SGHVS and FQNEAQ. CDR3 length: 17 amino acids. Trimming left V 5 bases short and J 1 base short, with 17 bases between. As DNA, the CDR3 is TGTGCCAGCAGCCCGTGGGCAGGGATTGGAACTAATGAAAAACTGTTTTTT. It encodes CASSPWAGIGTNEKLFF.

The chain employs TRBV2 and TRBJ1-4, with 7 bases that match TRBD1. Trimming took 4 bases from V and 2 from J; bases not matched to a gene: 4. Germline-derived CDR1 and CDR2 are SNHLY and FYNNEI. This CDR3 comprises 15 residues. The CDR3 spells CASSGQGATNEKLFF. CDR3 DNA: TGTGCCAGCAGTGGACAGGGAGCCACTAATGAAAAACTGTTTTTT.

CDR3 sequence: CASSLLSQGGGEQYF. Written as DNA, the CDR3 is TGTGCCAGTAGCCTATTAAGCCAGGGTGGCGGCGAGCAGTACTTC. The J gene is TRBJ2-7, the V gene TRBV19; possible D gene TRBD1, 5 bases. The CDR3 is 15 amino acids. The germline V gene encodes CDR1 LNHDA and CDR2 SQIVND (reference sequence). Trimming stripped 6 bases from V and 6 bases from J, with 21 bases between. The variable domain in full, with the rest retrieved from reference TRBV19 and TRBJ2-7, is DGGITQSPKYLFRKEGQNVTLSCEQNLNHDAMYWYRQDPGQGLRLIYYSQIVNDFQKGDIAEGYSVSREKKESFPLTVTSAQKNPTAFYLCASSLLSQGGGEQYFGPGTRLTVT.

The chain links TRBV6-1 to TRBJ2-7; TRBD1 aligns across 8 bases. Germline lookup yields CDR1 MNHNS and CDR2 SASEGT. The CDR3 loop spans 15 amino acids. Trimming cost V 4 bases and J 3 bases; bases outside gene matches: 8. The CDR3 loop reads CASSGGTGPLYEQYF. As DNA, the CDR3 is TGTGCCAGCAGTGGAGGGACAGGACCCCTCTACGAGCAGTACTTC.

This clone has more than one count but fewer than ten. This chain joins TRBV2 and TRBJ1-5, with TRBD1 matching over 8 bases. The CDR3 totals 15 residues. The V and J ends lost 6 bases and 1 base, in that order; junction bases with no gene match: 5. Germline V CDR1 and CDR2: SNHLY, FYNNEI. The CDR3 DNA reads as TGTGCCAGCAGCCTACAGGGGGTCAGCAATCAGCCCCAGCATTTT. Amino acids: CASSLQGVSNQPQHF.

This clone was seen only a few times. This CDR3 is missing its conserved last phenylalanine or tryptophan, likely due to a read error. This sequence joins TRBV5-6 and TRBJ1-3; D remains ambiguous. The germline V gene has CDR1 SGHDT and CDR2 YYEEEE. The CDR3 length is 15 residues. Trimming removed 3 bases from V and 0 bases from J, with 10 bases in between. The CDR3: CASSSYSNSGNTIYV. Written as DNA, the CDR3 is TGTGCCAGCAGCTCGTACAGTAACTCTGGAAACACCATATATGTT.

V gene TRBV28 combines with J gene TRBJ1-1; TRBD1 matches at 9 bases. CDR3 length: 14 residues. Germline V gene lookup returns CDR1 MDHEN and CDR2 SYDVKM. Trimming removed 6 bases from V and 6 bases from J; junction bases left unmatched: 8. The CDR3 region has the DNA TGTGCCAGCAGGTCTACAGGGGGCATACCTGAAGCTTTCTTT. This translates into CASRSTGGIPEAFF.

This clone was detected only a few times. This sequence joins TRBV6-1 and TRBJ1-5; 7 bases are a match to TRBD1. The CDR3 consists of 15 residues. Losses at the gene ends were 6 bases for V and 0 bases for J; bases not matched to a gene: 5. From germline, CDR1 is MNHNS and CDR2 SASEGT. The CDR3 nucleotides read TGTGCCAGCAGGGGGACAGTTTATAGCAATCAGCCCCAGCATTTT. Translated, it gives CASRGTVYSNQPQHF.

This sequence joins TRBV7-9 and TRBJ2-1; 7 positions match TRBD2. V was pared by 5 bases and J by 4 bases, with 8 bases of the junction left unmatched. This CDR3 contains 15 residues. Germline CDR1 reads SEHNR; CDR2 reads FQNEAQ (reference sequence). The CDR3 spells CASSPLWTRYNEQFF. CDR3 bases: TGTGCCAGCAGCCCCCTCTGGACTAGATACAATGAGCAGTTCTTC. The full variable domain, rest sourced from reference TRBV7-9 and TRBJ2-1, is DTGVSQNPRHKITKRGQNVTFRCDPISEHNRLYWYRQTLGQGPEFLTYFQNEAQLEKSRLLSDRFSAERPKGSFSTLEIQRTEQGDSAMYLCASSPLWTRYNEQFFGPGTRLTVL.

V is TRBV2 and J is TRBJ2-1; 9 bases are a match to TRBD1. V shed 4 bases and J 2 bases; nucleotides not matched to a gene: 9. Germline assignment: CDR1 SNHLY and CDR2 FYNNEI. The CDR3 is made up of 17 amino acids. The CDR3 DNA sequence: TGTGCCAGCAGTGTATGGTTTGGGACAGGGACCTACAATGAGCAGTTCTTC. It yields the protein CASSVWFGTGTYNEQFF.

The rearrangement joins TRBV30 to TRBJ1-2; possibly TRBD1 for D (5 bases). This CDR3 has 12 amino acids. Germline lookup yields CDR1 GTSNPN and CDR2 SVGIG (reference sequence). The V and J ends lost 2 bases and 7 bases respectively, with 11 bases between them. Here the CDR3 reads CAWSSQGFGYTF. The CDR3 region has the DNA TGTGCCTGGAGTTCTCAGGGTTTTGGCTACACCTTC.

This clone was picked up a small number of times. The rearrangement links TRBV19 to TRBJ2-3, with 7 bases fitting TRBD2. The germline CDR1 and CDR2 sequences are LNHDA and SQIVND (reference sequence). Trimming cost V 8 bases and J 4 bases; bases outside gene matches: 6. The length of the CDR3 is 13 residues. This CDR3 is CASAGVRADTQYF. In nucleotides, the CDR3 is TGTGCCAGTGCGGGAGTCAGAGCAGATACGCAGTATTTT.

This clone was seen more than once but under ten times. CDR3 region: CASSRAIPGQANYGYTF. The CDR3 coding sequence is TGTGCCAGCAGCAGAGCTATACCGGGACAGGCTAACTATGGCTACACCTTC. The chain links TRBV7-8 to TRBJ1-2, with 8 bases identical to TRBD1. CDR1 SGHVS and CDR2 FQNEAQ come from the germline V gene. CDR3 length: 17 amino acids. The trim removed 5 bases at V and 0 bases at J, leaving 11 bases unmatched. Together with reference TRBV7-8 and TRBJ1-2, the CDR3 gives the full variable domain: GAGVSQSPRYKVAKRGQDVALRCDPISGHVSLFWYQQALGQGPEFLTYFQNEAQLDKSGLPSDRFFAERPEGSVSTLKIQRTQQEDSAVYLCASSRAIPGQANYGYTFGSGTRLTVV.

The DNA for the CDR3 is TGTGCCACCAGCAAGGTGGGACCCCAGGGGGATTGGACAGATACGCAGTATTTT. It encodes CATSKVGPQGDWTDTQYF. V usage is TRBV15 and J usage is TRBJ2-3, with 7 bases that match TRBD1. The germline CDR1 and CDR2 sequences are LNHNV and YYDKDF (reference sequence). V trimming: 4 bases; J trimming: 3 bases; junction bases outside the gene matches: 16. The CDR3 is 18 amino acids.

Only a few counts were recorded for this clone. The gene calls are TRBV5-1 and TRBJ2-5; TRBD2 might be the D (7 bases). This CDR3 is built from 15 residues. V was clipped by 2 bases and J by 5 bases, with 16 bases between them. Germline V gene sequence: CDR1 SGHRS, CDR2 YFSETQ. The CDR3 is CASSFEGGAVETQYF. DNA of the CDR3: TGCGCCAGCAGCTTCGAAGGGGGGGCGGTGGAGACCCAGTACTTC.

This clone was picked up a small number of times. V usage is TRBV6-1 and J usage is TRBJ1-5; D is unresolved. Germline V gives CDR1 MNHNS, CDR2 SASEGT. V dropped 2 bases and J dropped 1 base, with 21 bases sitting between them. CDR3 length equals 19 residues. CDR3 nucleotides: TGTGCCAGCAGTGAACAAAGGGTCGCCGGGCGGGTCAGCAATCAGCCCCAGCATTTT. It specifies CASSEQRVAGRVSNQPQHF.

This clone was seen more than once but under ten times. V gene TRBV30 combines with J gene TRBJ2-7; D unresolved. Germline CDR1 and CDR2: GTSNPN and SVGIG (reference sequence). This CDR3 region has 12 residues. V gave up 0 bases and J gave up 3 bases, with 6 bases separating them. CDR3 DNA sequence: TGTGCCTGGAGTGTTGAGGTCTACGAGCAGTACTTC. It encodes CAWSVEVYEQYF.

This clone showed up just a few times. The chain joins TRBV19 to TRBJ2-6; possible D gene TRBD1, 5 bases. The CDR3 is 14 residues long. Trimming shortened V by 10 bases and J by 2 bases, and 12 bases separated the two germline ends. The germline gives CDR1 LNHDA, CDR2 SQIVND (reference sequence). The CDR3 DNA follows: TGTGCCACCCTGACAGTAGCTGGGGCCAACGTCCTGACTTTC. It yields the protein CATLTVAGANVLTF.

This clone was recorded only once. The chain combines TRBV4-1 with TRBJ2-5; D may be TRBD2 (6 bases). The germline CDR1 and CDR2 sequences are MGHRA and YSYEKL. This CDR3 is built from 15 residues. Trimming took off 2 bases at V and 1 base at J, with 11 bases between the two ends. In DNA form, the CDR3 reads TGCGCCAGCAGCCAAATTGGGACTGTCCAAGAGACCCAGTACTTC. This translates into CASSQIGTVQETQYF.

This clone has more than one count but fewer than ten. The chain uses TRBV7-2 and TRBJ2-7, with D perhaps matching TRBD1 (7 bases). The CDR3 is made up of 14 amino acids. Germline values: CDR1 SGHTA, CDR2 FQGNSA. V lost 5 bases, J lost 3 bases, and 14 bases lay in between. The CDR3 DNA reads as TGTGCCAGCAGCCCGGGGGACAGACGCTACGAGCAGTACTTC. Translation gives CASSPGDRRYEQYF.

The chain has TRBV5-4 and TRBJ2-2, with 9 bases aligning to TRBD1. Germline V gene sequence: CDR1 SGHNT, CDR2 YYREEE (reference sequence). V lost 0 bases and J lost 5; bases outside the gene matches: 8. The CDR3 runs 17 residues. The CDR3: CASSLGTGGARTGELFF. The CDR3 nucleotides are TGTGCCAGCAGCTTGGGCACAGGGGGCGCGAGAACCGGGGAGCTGTTTTTT.

This clone was observed a handful of times. The chain employs TRBV21-1 and TRBJ2-5; the DNA was not used to check the table's D call, TRBD2. TRBV21-1 is a listed pseudogene. This CDR3 is built from 16 residues. The CDR3 loop reads CASSKVPPLDGETQYF. DNA of the CDR3: TGTGCCAGCAGCAAAGTTCCCCCCCTAGACGGAGAGACCCAGTACTTC.

This clone was observed a handful of times. The chain has TRBV28 and TRBJ1-1; 7 bases map to TRBD1. CDR3 size: 12 residues. Germline loops: CDR1 MDHEN, CDR2 SYDVKM. Trimming cost V 6 bases and J 8 bases; bases outside gene matches: 6. CDR3 loop: CASSPSDREAFF. CDR3 nucleotide sequence: TGTGCCAGCAGCCCCTCGGACAGGGAAGCTTTCTTT.